Below are 25 T cell receptor beta chains sequenced from a single sample in a study of shared clonotypes between healthy human individuals. Here immunoSEQ multiplex PCR was the method, and the copy in TCRdb shows in-frame clones only, minus some. Here the sample spans millions of clones, 95% being singletons. The sample comprised naive CD4+ T cells sorted from blood. The subset denotes: CD45RA+ positively selected. These receptors all come from a man aged 18 to 29 in good health.

V and J are TRBV7-9 and TRBJ1-2; D is unresolved. V gave up 5 bases and J gave up 2 bases, with 18 bases separating them. The CDR3 runs to 16 residues. Per the germline V gene, CDR1 is SEHNR and CDR2 is FQNEAQ (reference sequence). Here the CDR3 DNA reads TGTGCCAGCAGCCCGCGTGATGAGCTTGGGAACTATGGCTACACCTTC. Encoded protein: CASSPRDELGNYGYTF. The full variable domain, rest sourced from reference TRBV7-9 and TRBJ1-2, is DTGVSQNPRHKITKRGQNVTFRCDPISEHNRLYWYRQTLGQGPEFLTYFQNEAQLEKSRLLSDRFSAERPKGSFSTLEIQRTEQGDSAMYLCASSPRDELGNYGYTFGSGTRLTVV.

This chain joins TRBV6-1 and TRBJ1-3; a possible D gene is TRBD1 (6 bases). The CDR3 consists of 16 residues. Germline V gene lookup returns CDR1 MNHNS and CDR2 SASEGT. V was cut by 4 bases and J by 0 bases, with 13 bases left in between. The DNA for the CDR3 is TGTGCCAGCAGTGCTACAGGGCCCATCTCTGGAAACACCATATATTTT. Translating it yields CASSATGPISGNTIYF.

The chain joins TRBV7-2 to TRBJ2-2; TRBD1 aligns across 9 bases. V shed 5 bases, J shed 7 bases, and the junction held 20 bases outside the gene matches. Germline CDR1 is SGHTA and CDR2 is FQGNSA. This CDR3 comprises 19 residues. CDR3 in amino acids: CASSRWPGQGKEGGGELFF. DNA for the CDR3: TGTGCCAGCAGCCGATGGCCGGGACAGGGAAAGGAGGGTGGCGGGGAGCTGTTTTTT.

The chain links TRBV7-6 to TRBJ2-5; 11 positions agree with TRBD2. Per the germline V gene, CDR1 is SGHVS and CDR2 is FNYEAQ. V trimming: 0 bases; J trimming: 5 bases; junction bases outside the gene matches: 11. The length of the CDR3 is 18 residues. For the CDR3, the DNA is TGTGCCAGCAGCTTAGCATCCCTAGCGGGAGGACCTTGGGAGACCCAGTACTTC. Translating gives CASSLASLAGGPWETQYF.

The J gene is TRBJ1-2, the V gene TRBV6-5, with TRBD1 matching 7 bases. Per the germline V gene, CDR1 is MNHEY and CDR2 is SVGAGI. The CDR3 runs 15 residues. V shed 3 bases, J shed 3 bases, and the junction held 7 bases outside the gene matches. CDR3: CASSYRDRRHYGYTF. CDR3 bases: TGTGCCAGCAGTTATCGGGACAGACGACACTATGGCTACACCTTC.

Written as DNA, the CDR3 is TGTGCCAGCAGCGCATACTACGAGCAGTACTTC. Translated, it gives CASSAYYEQYF. The chain links TRBV7-8 to TRBJ2-7; D not resolved. Germline V gene lookup returns CDR1 SGHVS and CDR2 FQNEAQ. The V gene lost 5 bases and the J gene lost 3 bases, with 5 bases spanning the gap. The CDR3 is made up of 11 amino acids.

On this clone itself: A much larger clone differs by one base, so this may be a read error. This sequence joins TRBV2 and TRBJ2-7; D is unclear. Germline values: CDR1 SNHLY, CDR2 FYNNEI. The CDR3 runs 14 residues. V was clipped by 4 bases and J by 2 bases, with 12 bases between them. The CDR3 DNA is TGTGCCAGCAGTGGCTTGATGGTAGCCTACGAGCAGTACTTC. Its protein is CASSGLMVAYEQYF.

This chain connects TRBV4-1 to TRBJ2-7, with D possibly called TRBD1 or TRBD2 (5 bases each). The V gene's germline CDR1 is MGHRA and CDR2 YSYEKL. The CDR3 is 15 residues long. V lost 2 bases and J 3 bases, leaving 14 bases between the germline ends. CDR3 in DNA: TGCGCCAGCAGCCAACCGGGACGGAATCTCTACGAGCAGTACTTC. Encoded protein: CASSQPGRNLYEQYF.

The chain couples TRBV9 to TRBJ1-1; D uncertain. The CDR3 extends over 16 amino acids. Trimming took off 2 bases at V and 5 bases at J, with 19 bases between the two ends. Germline V gene data show CDR1 as SGDLS and CDR2 as YYNGEE. The CDR3 nucleotides read TGTGCCAGCAGCGTGGACGGGAGGAGATCGTGGACTGAAGCTTTCTTT. This gives the protein CASSVDGRRSWTEAFF.

The chain couples TRBV4-1 to TRBJ2-7, with D tentatively TRBD1 (5 bases). V gave up 3 bases and J gave up 4 bases, with 7 bases separating them. CDR1 and CDR2 from the germline V gene are MGHRA and YSYEKL. The CDR3 runs to 12 residues. CDR3 loop: CASSHPGYEQYF. The CDR3 DNA reads TGCGCCAGCAGCCATCCAGGGTACGAGCAGTACTTC.

The chain is built from TRBV27 and TRBJ2-7; 9 nucleotides agree with TRBD1. Germline CDR1 MNHEY, CDR2 SMNVEV (reference sequence). The ends lost 5 bases at V and 7 bases at J; junction bases unmatched: 12. CDR3 size: 15 residues. Here the CDR3 reads CASSKTGGTLGEQYF. Here the CDR3 DNA reads TGTGCCAGCAGTAAGACAGGGGGGACTCTGGGGGAGCAGTACTTC.

This clone occurred once. The chain is built from TRBV11-2 and TRBJ2-5, with 11 bases fitting TRBD2. The ends lost 2 bases at V and 4 bases at J; junction bases unmatched: 9. This CDR3 has 17 residues. Germline CDR1 SGHAT, CDR2 FQNNGV. The DNA for the CDR3 is TGTGCCAGCAGCTTACGTAGCGGGGGGGCTTTAGGAGAGACCCAGTACTTC. As protein: CASSLRSGGALGETQYF.

The J gene is TRBJ1-5, the V gene TRBV5-6; D not certain. Germline loops: CDR1 SGHDT, CDR2 YYEEEE. Trimming pared 4 bases from V and 2 bases from J, leaving 4 bases between. The CDR3 contains 12 residues. DNA of the CDR3: TGTGCCAGCAGCCAGGGCAATCAGCCCCAGCATTTT. Translating it yields CASSQGNQPQHF. The variable domain in full, completed from reference TRBV5-6 and TRBJ1-5, reads DAGVTQSPTHLIKTRGQQVTLRCSPKSGHDTVSWYQQALGQGPQFIFQYYEEEERQRGNFPDRFSGHQFPNYSSELNVNALLLGDSALYLCASSQGNQPQHFGDGTRLSIL.

On this clone itself: Other DNA sequences in the sample encode the same CDR3. The V call is TRBV27, the J call TRBJ1-1, with no clear D. Germline loops: CDR1 MNHEY, CDR2 SMNVEV (reference sequence). V lost 3 bases and J lost 2, with 10 bases in between. This CDR3 has 14 residues. The CDR3 sequence: CASSLAGANTEAFF. DNA for the CDR3: TGTGCCAGCAGTTTGGCAGGCGCCAACACTGAAGCTTTCTTT.

This sequence joins TRBV6-5 and TRBJ2-7; tentatively, D is TRBD1 (6 bases). V gave up 0 bases and J gave up 4 bases, with 16 bases separating them. The CDR3 contains 16 residues. The germline gives CDR1 MNHEY, CDR2 SVGAGI. CDR3 amino acids: CASSYSQGLGLYEQYF. The CDR3 DNA sequence: TGTGCCAGCAGTTACTCGCAGGGGCTCGGATTATACGAGCAGTACTTC.

The V call is TRBV21-1, the J call TRBJ2-3; the table calls TRBD1, which could not be checked here. TRBV21-1 is tagged as a pseudogene. This CDR3 spans 13 amino acids. The CDR3 sequence: CASSGPRSDTQYF. Written as DNA, the CDR3 is TGTGCCAGCAGCGGCCCCAGATCGGATACGCAGTATTTT.

The chain couples TRBV5-6 to TRBJ1-1, with D unclear. The CDR3 loop spans 15 amino acids. The V gene's germline CDR1 is SGHDT and CDR2 YYEEEE. V was cut by 4 bases and J by 1 base, with 14 bases left in between. CDR3 bases: TGTGCCAGCAGCAACTTACAAAGAGGGAACACTGAAGCTTTCTTT. It is translated as CASSNLQRGNTEAFF. The variable domain in full, with the rest retrieved from reference TRBV5-6 and TRBJ1-1, is DAGVTQSPTHLIKTRGQQVTLRCSPKSGHDTVSWYQQALGQGPQFIFQYYEEEERQRGNFPDRFSGHQFPNYSSELNVNALLLGDSALYLCASSNLQRGNTEAFFGQGTRLTVV.

Regarding this clone: The same CDR3 can be traced to other DNA sequences in this sample. The chain has TRBV30 and TRBJ2-7; 9 nucleotides align to TRBD2. The V gene's germline CDR1 is GTSNPN and CDR2 SVGIG (reference sequence). J was trimmed by 2 bases and V by 5 bases; bases with no gene match: 4. The CDR3 spans 13 residues. CDR3 DNA: TGTGCCTGGTCGGGACTAGCCCCCTACGAGCAGTACTTC. Residues: CAWSGLAPYEQYF.

The J gene is TRBJ1-2, the V gene TRBV6-1; D ambiguous. V was pared by 7 bases and J by 5 bases, with 20 bases between. The germline CDR1 and CDR2 sequences are MNHNS and SASEGT. CDR3 length: 15 residues. CDR3 protein: CASTDMTGRRYGYTF. CDR3 in DNA: TGTGCCAGCACAGACATGACCGGGAGGCGGTATGGCTACACCTTC.

The chain uses TRBV5-1 and TRBJ2-3; D might be TRBD2 (5 bases). This CDR3 has 15 amino acids. Between the trimmed V and J ends, which lost 4 bases and 0 bases, there was a span of 12 bases. CDR1 and CDR2 (germline): SGHRS, YFSETQ. The CDR3 reads CASSIGSPSTDTQYF. DNA for the CDR3: TGCGCCAGCAGCATTGGGAGTCCTAGCACAGATACGCAGTATTTT.

This clone was counted once. The chain couples TRBV10-3 to TRBJ1-5; D unclear. The V gene lost 4 bases and the J gene lost 4 bases, with 8 bases spanning the gap. The CDR3 length is 13 residues. The V gene's germline CDR1 is ENHRY and CDR2 SYGVKD. The CDR3 is CAISGIKNQPQHF. DNA of the CDR3: TGTGCCATCAGTGGAATCAAAAATCAGCCCCAGCATTTT.

This sequence joins TRBV7-2 and TRBJ2-3; 10 bases align to TRBD2. This CDR3 is built from 17 residues. The V gene's germline CDR1 is SGHTA and CDR2 FQGNSA. The ends lost 2 bases at V and 4 bases at J; junction bases unmatched: 9. The CDR3: CASSLQAGGPMADTQYF. CDR3 nucleotide sequence: TGTGCCAGCAGCTTACAAGCGGGAGGGCCAATGGCAGATACGCAGTATTTT.

As to this clone: The sample holds other DNA sequences that translate to the same CDR3. This chain connects TRBV29-1 to TRBJ2-3; no firm D call. Trimming took 4 bases from V and 2 from J, leaving 10 bases between them. This CDR3 has 13 residues. Germline V CDR1 and CDR2: SQVTM, ANQGSEA. The CDR3 reads CSVVGRYTDTQYF. The CDR3 DNA follows: TGCAGCGTTGTTGGCCGGTACACAGATACGCAGTATTTT.

The chain uses TRBV2 and TRBJ1-1; 7 bases line up with TRBD1. The CDR3 length is 14 residues. The germline gives CDR1 SNHLY, CDR2 FYNNEI. V was pared by 3 bases and J by 0 bases, with 1 base of the junction left unmatched. The CDR3: CASSEDRLNTEAFF. Here the CDR3 DNA reads TGTGCCAGCAGTGAGGACAGGCTGAACACTGAAGCTTTCTTT.

V usage is TRBV5-1 and J usage is TRBJ1-6; D is unresolved. The germline V gene encodes CDR1 SGHRS and CDR2 YFSETQ. Trimming cost V 6 bases and J 0 bases, with 16 bases left between them. The CDR3 contains 17 residues. The CDR3, as DNA: TGCGCCAGCATCGTCCCGGGCCCTAGCTCCTATAATTCACCCCTCCACTTT. Translated, it gives CASIVPGPSSYNSPLHF.